This is a list of T cell receptor beta chains from one sample in a study of cytomegalovirus exposure and HLA in healthy donors. The repertoire was sequenced with immunoSEQ multiplex PCR; TCRdb's copy has only in-frame clones and lacks some. The table records some 160,000 clones, 79% of them present only once. The sequencing input was PBMCs. The receptors here all came from a woman in her thirties or forties in good health and CMV-seronegative. CDR3s include the opening cysteine and the closing phenylalanine or tryptophan. The order of the fields is D gene, clone size, J gene, V gene, CDR3 protein, CDR3 DNA. The D gene is left open where the match is weak. Only part of the rows carry a size: once, few, many, or a class if the clone is expanded.

d_gene: TRBD2; abundance: -; j_gene: TRBJ2-5; v_gene: TRBV9; CDR3aa: CASSVDLAGGYKETQYF; CDR3nt: TGTGCCAGCAGCGTAGATTTAGCGGGGGGGTATAAAGAGACCCAGTACTTC
d_gene: TRBD2; abundance: once; j_gene: TRBJ2-1; v_gene: TRBV5-4; CDR3aa: CASSAEAGAAGEQFF; CDR3nt: TGTGCCAGCAGCGCTGAAGCGGGAGCGGCCGGTGAGCAGTTCTTC
d_gene: -; abundance: -; j_gene: TRBJ1-5; v_gene: TRBV6-1; CDR3aa: CASSEAGNQPQHF; CDR3nt: TGTGCCAGCAGTGAAGCCGGGAATCAGCCCCAGCATTTT
d_gene: TRBD2; abundance: -; j_gene: TRBJ2-3; v_gene: TRBV6-5; CDR3aa: CASSYAGGSSQDTQYF; CDR3nt: TGTGCCAGCAGTTACGCGGGGGGGTCCTCACAAGATACGCAGTATTTT
d_gene: -; abundance: -; j_gene: TRBJ1-2; v_gene: TRBV19; CDR3aa: CASRPPDMTYGYTF; CDR3nt: TGTGCCAGCCGACCCCCGGACATGACCTATGGCTACACCTTC
d_gene: -; abundance: -; j_gene: TRBJ2-7; v_gene: TRBV7-8; CDR3aa: CASSSTGSKYEQYF; CDR3nt: TGTGCCAGCAGCTCGACCGGGAGCAAATACGAGCAGTACTTC
d_gene: -; abundance: -; j_gene: TRBJ1-1; v_gene: TRBV5-6; CDR3aa: CASSFGENTEAFF; CDR3nt: TGTGCCAGCAGCTTCGGGGAGAACACTGAAGCTTTCTTT
d_gene: TRBD1; abundance: -; j_gene: TRBJ2-2; v_gene: TRBV16; CDR3aa: CASSFLTGGFGELFF; CDR3nt: TGTGCCAGCTCCTTTCTGACAGGGGGCTTCGGGGAGCTGTTTTTT
d_gene: TRBD1; abundance: -; j_gene: TRBJ2-1; v_gene: TRBV7-2; CDR3aa: CASSSTGTGYNEQFF; CDR3nt: TGTGCCAGCAGCTCCACCGGGACAGGATACAATGAGCAGTTCTTC
d_gene: TRBD2; abundance: -; j_gene: TRBJ2-7; v_gene: TRBV10-2; CDR3aa: CASNPGLQRGSYEQYF; CDR3nt: TGCGCCAGCAACCCGGGGCTCCAGCGGGGCTCCTACGAGCAGTACTTC
d_gene: -; abundance: few; j_gene: TRBJ2-1; v_gene: TRBV9; CDR3aa: CASSVERRDEQFF; CDR3nt: TGTGCCAGCAGCGTAGAACGTAGAGATGAGCAGTTCTTC